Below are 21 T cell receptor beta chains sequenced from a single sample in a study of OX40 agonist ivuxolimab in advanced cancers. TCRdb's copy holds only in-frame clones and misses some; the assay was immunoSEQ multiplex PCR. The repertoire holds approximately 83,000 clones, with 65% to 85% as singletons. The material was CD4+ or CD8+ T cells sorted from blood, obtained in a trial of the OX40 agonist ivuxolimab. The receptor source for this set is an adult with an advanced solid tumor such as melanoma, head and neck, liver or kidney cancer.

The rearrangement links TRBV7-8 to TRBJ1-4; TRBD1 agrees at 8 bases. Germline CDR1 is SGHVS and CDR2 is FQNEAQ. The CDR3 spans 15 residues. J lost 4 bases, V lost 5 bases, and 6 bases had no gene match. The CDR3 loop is CASSLNRGINEKLFF. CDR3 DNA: TGTGCCAGCAGCCTCAACAGGGGGATTAATGAAAAACTGTTTTTT.

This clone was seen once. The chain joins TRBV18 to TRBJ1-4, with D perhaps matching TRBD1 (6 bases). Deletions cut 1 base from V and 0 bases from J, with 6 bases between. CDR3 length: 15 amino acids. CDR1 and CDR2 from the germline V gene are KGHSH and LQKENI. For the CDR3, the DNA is TGTGCCAGCTCACCACGGACAGCAACTAATGAAAAACTGTTTTTT. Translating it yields CASSPRTATNEKLFF. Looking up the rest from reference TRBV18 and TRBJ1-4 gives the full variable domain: NAGVMQNPRHLVRRRGQEARLRCSPMKGHSHVYWYRQLPEEGLKFMVYLQKENIIDESGMPKERFSAEFPKEGPSILRIQQVVRGDSAAYFCASSPRTATNEKLFFGSGTQLSVL.

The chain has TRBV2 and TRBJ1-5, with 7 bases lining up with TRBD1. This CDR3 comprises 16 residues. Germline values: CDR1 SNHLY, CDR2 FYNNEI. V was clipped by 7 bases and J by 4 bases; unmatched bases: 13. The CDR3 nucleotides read TGTGCCAGCACAGAGGACCGGGACAGAATAAATCAGCCCCAGCATTTT. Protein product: CASTEDRDRINQPQHF.

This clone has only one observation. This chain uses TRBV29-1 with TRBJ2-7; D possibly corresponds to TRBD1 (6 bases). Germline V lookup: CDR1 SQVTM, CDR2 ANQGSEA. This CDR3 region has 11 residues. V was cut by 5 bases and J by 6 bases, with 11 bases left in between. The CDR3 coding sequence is TGCAGCGTTCCACAGGGACGCGAGCAGTACTTC. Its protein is CSVPQGREQYF.

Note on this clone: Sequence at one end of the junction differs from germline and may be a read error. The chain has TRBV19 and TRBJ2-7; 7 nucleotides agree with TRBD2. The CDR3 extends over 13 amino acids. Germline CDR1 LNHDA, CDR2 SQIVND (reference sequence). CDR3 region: CASMSGGSHGRHF. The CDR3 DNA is TGTGCCAGTATGTCCGGGGGGTCACATGGTAGGCACTTC.

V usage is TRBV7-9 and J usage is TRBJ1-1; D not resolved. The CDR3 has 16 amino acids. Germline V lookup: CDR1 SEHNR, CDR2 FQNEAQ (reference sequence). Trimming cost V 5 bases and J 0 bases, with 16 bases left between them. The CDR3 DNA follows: TGTGCCAGCAGCAGTTCGGGCAGCTTCATGAACACTGAAGCTTTCTTT. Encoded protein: CASSSSGSFMNTEAFF.

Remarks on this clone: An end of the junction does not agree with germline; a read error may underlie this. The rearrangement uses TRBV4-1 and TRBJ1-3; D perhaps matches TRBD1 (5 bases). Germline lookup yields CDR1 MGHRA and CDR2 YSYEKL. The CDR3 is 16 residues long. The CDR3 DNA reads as TGCGTCAGCAGCCACACTCCAGGGAGCTCTGGAAACACCATATATTTT. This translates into CVSSHTPGSSGNTIYF.

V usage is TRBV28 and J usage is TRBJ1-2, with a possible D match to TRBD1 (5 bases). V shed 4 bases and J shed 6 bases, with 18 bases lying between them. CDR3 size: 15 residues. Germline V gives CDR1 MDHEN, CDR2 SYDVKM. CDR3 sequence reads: CASSSPGGEIHGYTF. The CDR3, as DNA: TGTGCCAGCAGTTCGCCCGGGGGAGAAATCCATGGCTACACCTTC.

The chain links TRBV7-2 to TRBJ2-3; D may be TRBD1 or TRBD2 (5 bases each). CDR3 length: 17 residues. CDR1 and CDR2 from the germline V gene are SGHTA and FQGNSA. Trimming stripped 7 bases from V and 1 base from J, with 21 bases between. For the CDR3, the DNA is TGTGCCAGCATCCCTACCGGGACGGGATACCGCACAGATACGCAGTATTTT. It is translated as CASIPTGTGYRTDTQYF. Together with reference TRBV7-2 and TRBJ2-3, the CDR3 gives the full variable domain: GAGVSQSPSNKVTEKGKDVELRCDPISGHTALYWYRQSLGQGLEFLIYFQGNSAPDKSGLPSDRFSAERTGGSVSTLTIQRTQQEDSAVYLCASIPTGTGYRTDTQYFGPGTRLTVL.

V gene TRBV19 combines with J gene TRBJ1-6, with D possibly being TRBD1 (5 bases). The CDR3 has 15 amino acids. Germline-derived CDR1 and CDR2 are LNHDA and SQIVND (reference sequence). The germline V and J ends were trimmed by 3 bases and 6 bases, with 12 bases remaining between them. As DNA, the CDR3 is TGTGCCAGTAGTATTCTTAGCGACAGTAATTCACCCCTCCACTTT. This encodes CASSILSDSNSPLHF.

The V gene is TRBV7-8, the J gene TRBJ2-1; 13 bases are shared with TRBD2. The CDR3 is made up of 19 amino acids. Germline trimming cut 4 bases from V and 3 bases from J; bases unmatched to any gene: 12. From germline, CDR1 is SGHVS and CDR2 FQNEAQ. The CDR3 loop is CASSSSPGLAGYSYNEQFF. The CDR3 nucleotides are TGTGCCAGCAGCTCTAGTCCGGGACTAGCGGGATATAGCTACAATGAGCAGTTCTTC.

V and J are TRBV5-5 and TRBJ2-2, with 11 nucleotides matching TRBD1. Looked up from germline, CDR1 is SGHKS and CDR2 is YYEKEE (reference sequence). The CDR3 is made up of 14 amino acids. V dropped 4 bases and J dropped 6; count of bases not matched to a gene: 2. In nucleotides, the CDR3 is TGTGCCAGCAGCACGGGACAGGGGGCCGGGGAGCTGTTTTTT. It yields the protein CASSTGQGAGELFF.

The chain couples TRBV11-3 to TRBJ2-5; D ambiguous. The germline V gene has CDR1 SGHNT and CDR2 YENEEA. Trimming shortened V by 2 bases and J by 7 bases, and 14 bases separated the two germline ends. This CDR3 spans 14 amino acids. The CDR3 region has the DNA TGTGCCAGCAGCTTAAGTGCCGCCCAGGTGACCCAGTACTTC. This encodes CASSLSAAQVTQYF.

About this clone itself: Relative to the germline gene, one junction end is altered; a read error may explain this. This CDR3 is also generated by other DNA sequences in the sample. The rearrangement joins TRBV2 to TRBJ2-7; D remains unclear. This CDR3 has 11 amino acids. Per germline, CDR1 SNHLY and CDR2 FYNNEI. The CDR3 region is CASSSGYEQYF. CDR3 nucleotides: TGCGCCAGCAGCTCTGGCTACGAGCAGTACTTC.

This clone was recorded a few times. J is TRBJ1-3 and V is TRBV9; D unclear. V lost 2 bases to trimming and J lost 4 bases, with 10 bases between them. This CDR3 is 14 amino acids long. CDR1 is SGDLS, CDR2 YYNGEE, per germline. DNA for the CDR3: TGTGCCAGCAGCGTCATCCAGGTGGGAAACACCATATATTTT. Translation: CASSVIQVGNTIYF.

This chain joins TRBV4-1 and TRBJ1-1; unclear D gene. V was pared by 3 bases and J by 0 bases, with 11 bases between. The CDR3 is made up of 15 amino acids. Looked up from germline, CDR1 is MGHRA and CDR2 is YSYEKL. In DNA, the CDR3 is TGCGCCAGCAGCCAGTCACAGAGCATGAACACTGAAGCTTTCTTT. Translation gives CASSQSQSMNTEAFF.

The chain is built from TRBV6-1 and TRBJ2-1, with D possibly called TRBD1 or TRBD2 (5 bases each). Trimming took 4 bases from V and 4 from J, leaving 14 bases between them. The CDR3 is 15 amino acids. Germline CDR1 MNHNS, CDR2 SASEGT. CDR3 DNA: TGTGCCAGCAGTGTCCGGGGCCTCGATTACAATGAGCAGTTCTTC. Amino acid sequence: CASSVRGLDYNEQFF.

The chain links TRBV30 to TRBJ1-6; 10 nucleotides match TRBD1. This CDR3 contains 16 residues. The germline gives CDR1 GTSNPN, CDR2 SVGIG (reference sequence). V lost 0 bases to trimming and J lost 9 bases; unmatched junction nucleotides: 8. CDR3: CAWSVRDRGRGSPLHF. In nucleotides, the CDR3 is TGTGCCTGGAGTGTACGGGACAGGGGTAGGGGTTCACCCCTCCACTTT.

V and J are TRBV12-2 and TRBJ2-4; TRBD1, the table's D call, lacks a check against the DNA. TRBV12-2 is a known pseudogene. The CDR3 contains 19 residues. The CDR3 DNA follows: TGTGCAAGTCGCTTAGCGATTAGTCACAGTGAGATAGCCAAAAACATTCAGTACTTC. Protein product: CASRLAISHSEIAKNIQYF.

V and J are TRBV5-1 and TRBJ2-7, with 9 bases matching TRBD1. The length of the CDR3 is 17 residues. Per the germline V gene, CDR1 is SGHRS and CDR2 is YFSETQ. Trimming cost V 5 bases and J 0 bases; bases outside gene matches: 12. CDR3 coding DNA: TGCGCCAGCAGTTACGCGGCGGGACAGGGAAGCTCCTACGAGCAGTACTTC. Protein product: CASSYAAGQGSSYEQYF.

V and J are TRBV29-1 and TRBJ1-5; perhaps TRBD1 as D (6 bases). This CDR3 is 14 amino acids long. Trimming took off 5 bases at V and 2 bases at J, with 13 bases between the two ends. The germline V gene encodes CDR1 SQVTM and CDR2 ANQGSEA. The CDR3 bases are TGCAGCGTTCGGGGGGCTGGCGGCAATCAGCCCCAGCATTTT. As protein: CSVRGAGGNQPQHF. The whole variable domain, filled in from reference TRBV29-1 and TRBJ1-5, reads SAVISQKPSRDICQRGTSLTIQCQVDSQVTMMFWYRQQPGQSLTLIATANQGSEATYESGFVIDKFPISRPNLTFSTLTVSNMSPEDSSIYLCSVRGAGGNQPQHFGDGTRLSIL.